The next 26 T cell receptor beta chains were all read from a single sample in a study of blood T cell repertoires in COVID-19. The data were produced by immunoSEQ multiplex PCR, yet TCRdb's version contains in-frame clones alone and is incomplete. The sample lists approximately 300,000 clones, 75% to 90% occurring once. Sequencing was done on a sample of peripheral blood. These receptor sequences come from a woman in her forties or fifties with COVID-19, enrolled during active disease.

Only one count was recorded for this clone. The chain links TRBV5-6 to TRBJ2-2; 10 bases agree with TRBD2. The CDR3 length is 18 residues. The V segment lost 3 bases and the J segment 3 bases; nucleotides outside the gene matches: 11. The germline V gene has CDR1 SGHDT and CDR2 YYEEEE. CDR3: CASSSQSLAGVHTGELFF. CDR3 DNA: TGTGCCAGCAGCTCCCAATCCCTAGCGGGAGTTCACACCGGGGAGCTGTTTTTT.

This clone was seen a handful of times. The chain carries TRBV30 and TRBJ2-5; D is possibly TRBD2 (6 bases). V gave up 3 bases and J gave up 5 bases, with 10 bases separating them. The CDR3 spans 12 residues. Looked up from germline, CDR1 is GTSNPN and CDR2 is SVGIG (reference sequence). CDR3 loop: CAWRPRGETQYF. The CDR3 bases are TGTGCCTGGAGACCGCGGGGCGAGACCCAGTACTTC.

The V call is TRBV4-2, the J call TRBJ2-7; 8 bases are shared with TRBD2. The trim removed 3 bases at V and 0 bases at J, leaving 4 bases unmatched. The CDR3 has 15 residues. Germline assignment: CDR1 LGHNA and CDR2 YNFKEQ. CDR3 nucleotide sequence: TGTGCCAGCAGCCAGGCGGGACTAGACTCCTACGAGCAGTACTTC. It encodes CASSQAGLDSYEQYF.

The count of this clone is one. Written as DNA, the CDR3 is TGTGCCAGCAGCCAAATGAACACTGAAGCTTTCTTT. It encodes CASSQMNTEAFF. This chain connects TRBV5-6 to TRBJ1-1; D not certain. CDR1 SGHDT and CDR2 YYEEEE come from the germline V gene. V gave up 4 bases and J gave up 0 bases, with 4 bases separating them. The CDR3 runs 12 residues. Based on the CDR3 plus reference TRBV5-6 and TRBJ1-1, the full variable domain is DAGVTQSPTHLIKTRGQQVTLRCSPKSGHDTVSWYQQALGQGPQFIFQYYEEEERQRGNFPDRFSGHQFPNYSSELNVNALLLGDSALYLCASSQMNTEAFFGQGTRLTVV.

This clone appeared once. CDR3 sequence: CASSPGSLRSRNTEAFF. The CDR3 nucleotides read TGTGCCAGCTCACCAGGCTCCCTCCGATCCCGAAACACTGAAGCTTTCTTT. This sequence joins TRBV18 and TRBJ1-1, with D hard to call. Between the trimmed V and J ends, which lost 2 bases and 2 bases, there was a span of 18 bases. Germline CDR1 reads KGHSH; CDR2 reads LQKENI. There are 17 residues in the CDR3.

This clone has just a few counts. Written as DNA, the CDR3 is TGTGCCAGCAGTTACTCGATGTGGGGGGGCGGCAATCAGCCCCAGCATTTT. Encoded protein: CASSYSMWGGGNQPQHF. The V call is TRBV6-2 or TRBV6-3, the J call TRBJ1-5; D is possibly TRBD1 (6 bases). The CDR3 consists of 17 residues. With 0 bases removed from V and 2 bases from J, the gap between germline ends came to 14 bases. Germline CDR1 reads MNHEY; CDR2 reads SVGEGT.

A remark on this clone: Sequence at one end of the junction differs from germline and may be a read error. This sequence joins TRBV6-5 and TRBJ1-1; D is uncertain. CDR1 MNHEY and CDR2 SVGAGI come from the germline V gene. The CDR3 spans 13 residues. Here the CDR3 reads CASSTYLNAEAFF. DNA of the CDR3: TGTGCCAGCAGTACATATCTGAACGCTGAAGCTTTCTTT.

V usage is TRBV3-1 (or the pseudogene TRBV3-2) and J usage is TRBJ2-4, with TRBD1 identical over 7 bases. There are 15 residues in the CDR3. The V segment lost 3 bases and the J segment 1 base; nucleotides outside the gene matches: 3. From germline, CDR1 is LGHDT and CDR2 YNNKEL (reference sequence). CDR3: CASSQSQGAKNIQYF. CDR3 nucleotides: TGTGCCAGCAGCCAGTCACAGGGGGCCAAAAACATTCAGTACTTC.

This clone was seen a single time. This chain links TRBV29-1 with TRBJ2-5; tentative D call: TRBD1 (6 bases). There are 12 residues in the CDR3. V shed 7 bases and J shed 5 bases, with 14 bases lying between them. From germline, CDR1 is SQVTM and CDR2 ANQGSEA. The CDR3 DNA sequence: TGCAGCGGGGGACACCCGCGGGAGACCCAGTACTTC. Translating it yields CSGGHPRETQYF. The whole variable domain, remainder taken from reference TRBV29-1 and TRBJ2-5, is SAVISQKPSRDICQRGTSLTIQCQVDSQVTMMFWYRQQPGQSLTLIATANQGSEATYESGFVIDKFPISRPNLTFSTLTVSNMSPEDSSIYLCSGGHPRETQYFGPGTRLLVL.

This chain uses TRBV6-5 with TRBJ2-3; D perhaps matches TRBD1 (6 bases). The CDR3 consists of 15 residues. V shed 6 bases and J shed 3 bases, with 16 bases lying between them. In germline, CDR1 is MNHEY, CDR2 SVGAGI. The CDR3 coding sequence is TGTGCCAGCAGAACAGGGTTCCCGCTTACAGATACGCAGTATTTT. Its protein is CASRTGFPLTDTQYF.

V gene TRBV19 combines with J gene TRBJ1-5; the match to TRBD1 covers 7 bases. Germline trimming cut 6 bases from V and 5 bases from J; bases unmatched to any gene: 10. This CDR3 is 15 amino acids long. Germline V CDR1 and CDR2: LNHDA, SQIVND (reference sequence). CDR3 loop: CASRSPWQGDQPQHF. The CDR3 DNA is TGTGCCAGTAGGTCCCCGTGGCAGGGGGATCAGCCCCAGCATTTT. The full variable domain, completed using reference TRBV19 and TRBJ1-5, is DGGITQSPKYLFRKEGQNVTLSCEQNLNHDAMYWYRQDPGQGLRLIYYSQIVNDFQKGDIAEGYSVSREKKESFPLTVTSAQKNPTAFYLCASRSPWQGDQPQHFGDGTRLSIL.

This clone was recorded once. The rearrangement uses TRBV6-5 and TRBJ1-4, with 8 positions matching TRBD1. Germline V gene sequence: CDR1 MNHEY, CDR2 SVGAGI. V was clipped by 6 bases and J by 12 bases; unmatched bases: 9. This CDR3 is built from 13 residues. The CDR3 spells CASRTGVLGELFF. CDR3 bases: TGTGCCAGCAGGACAGGGGTTTTGGGAGAACTGTTTTTT.

The count of this clone is one. The genes are TRBV7-2 and TRBJ1-1, with 7 positions matching TRBD1. The length of the CDR3 is 15 residues. V lost 0 bases to trimming and J lost 0 bases; unmatched junction nucleotides: 1. Germline V lookup: CDR1 SGHTA, CDR2 FQGNSA. This CDR3 is CASSLATGMNTEAFF. CDR3 in DNA: TGTGCCAGCAGCTTAGCGACAGGGATGAACACTGAAGCTTTCTTT.

This chain links TRBV18 with TRBJ1-1; D ambiguous. Per germline, CDR1 KGHSH and CDR2 LQKENI. CDR3 size: 13 residues. V gave up 7 bases and J gave up 0 bases, with 9 bases separating them. The DNA for the CDR3 is TGTGCCAGCTGCTCGGGTGTGAACACTGAAGCTTTCTTT. It specifies CASCSGVNTEAFF.

This clone turned up a few times. The chain joins TRBV14 to TRBJ2-1, with 8 bases matching TRBD2. The V gene's germline CDR1 is SGHDN and CDR2 FVKESK. J lost 6 bases, V lost 3 bases, and 10 bases had no gene match. This CDR3 is 16 amino acids long. In DNA, the CDR3 is TGTGCCAGCAGCCATCCCGGACTAGCAGCGGCCAATGAGCAGTTCTTC. It codes for CASSHPGLAAANEQFF.

The V call is TRBV18, the J call TRBJ2-5, with TRBD2 matching 13 bases. Trimming cost V 4 bases and J 4 bases; bases outside gene matches: 6. CDR1 and CDR2 (germline): KGHSH, LQKENI. CDR3 length equals 16 residues. CDR3 sequence reads: CASSRGTSGTLETQYF. CDR3 coding DNA: TGTGCCAGCTCACGCGGGACTAGCGGGACTTTAGAGACCCAGTACTTC.

The chain carries TRBV5-1 and TRBJ1-2; 10 nucleotides match TRBD1. V lost 0 bases to trimming and J lost 8 bases; unmatched junction nucleotides: 4. This CDR3 is built from 14 residues. From germline, CDR1 is SGHRS and CDR2 YFSETQ. Here the CDR3 DNA reads TGCGCCAGCAGCTTGGGGGACAGGGGAGGAGGCTACACCTTC. Its protein is CASSLGDRGGGYTF.

This rearrangement joins TRBV24-1 to TRBJ1-5, with a possible D match to TRBD1 (6 bases). The CDR3 is 16 amino acids. V lost 4 bases to trimming and J lost 3 bases, with 15 bases between them. CDR1 is KGHDR, CDR2 SFDVKD, per germline. Written as DNA, the CDR3 is TGTGCCACCAGTGAACGGGCAGGGGCGATCAATCAGCCCCAGCATTTT. It codes for CATSERAGAINQPQHF.

V is TRBV18 and J is TRBJ2-1; TRBD2 matches 7 bases. CDR1 KGHSH and CDR2 LQKENI come from the germline V gene. The CDR3 runs 15 residues. V dropped 1 base and J dropped 7; count of bases not matched to a gene: 7. CDR3 sequence (DNA): TGTGCCAGCTCACCACTACCTAGCGGACCAAATGAGCAGTTCTTC. This encodes CASSPLPSGPNEQFF.

The chain couples TRBV30 to TRBJ1-2, with a tentative D call TRBD1 (5 bases). Trimming cost V 4 bases and J 2 bases, with 14 bases left between them. CDR1 is GTSNPN and CDR2 is SVGIG in the germline V gene (reference sequence). The CDR3 has 14 amino acids. The DNA of the CDR3 is TGTGCCTGGACCCACCGGGGGATAAACTATGGCTACACCTTC. It is translated as CAWTHRGINYGYTF.

The chain links TRBV5-1 to TRBJ1-5, with D possibly TRBD1 on 5 matching bases. V dropped 7 bases and J dropped 4 bases, with 24 bases sitting between them. CDR1 SGHRS and CDR2 YFSETQ come from the germline V gene. CDR3 length equals 17 residues. Here the CDR3 reads CASCPTPLQGGNQPQHF. In nucleotides, the CDR3 is TGCGCCAGCTGTCCCACCCCCCTCCAGGGTGGGAATCAGCCCCAGCATTTT.

The gene calls are TRBV20-1 and TRBJ1-6; tentatively, D is TRBD1 (5 bases). Looked up from germline, CDR1 is DFQATT and CDR2 is SNEGSKA (reference sequence). Trimming took 3 bases from V and 5 from J, leaving 11 bases between them. The length of the CDR3 is 14 residues. CDR3 coding DNA: TGCAGTGCTAGTTCTGACAGAAATAATTCACCCCTCCACTTT. Protein product: CSASSDRNNSPLHF.

The rearrangement joins TRBV11-2 to TRBJ1-1; D is uncertain. The germline V and J ends were trimmed by 4 bases and 2 bases, with 8 bases remaining between them. Per the germline V gene, CDR1 is SGHAT and CDR2 is FQNNGV. The CDR3 covers 13 residues. The CDR3 DNA reads TGTGCCAGCAGCTCCTCAGGCAACACTGAAGCTTTCTTT. Its protein is CASSSSGNTEAFF. The entire variable domain, with the rest obtained from reference TRBV11-2 and TRBJ1-1, is as follows: EAGVAQSPRYKIIEKRQSVAFWCNPISGHATLYWYQQILGQGPKLLIQFQNNGVVDDSQLPKDRFSAERLKGVDSTLKIQPAKLEDSAVYLCASSSSGNTEAFFGQGTRLTVV.

CDR3 nucleotides: TGTGCCAGCAGTGAAGGACAGCCTGCCCTCTACGAGCAGTACTTC. It is translated as CASSEGQPALYEQYF. This sequence joins TRBV6-1 and TRBJ2-7, with D possibly being TRBD1 (5 bases). V was pared by 1 base and J by 3 bases, with 13 bases between. Germline values: CDR1 MNHNS, CDR2 SASEGT. The length of the CDR3 is 15 residues.

The chain employs TRBV15 and TRBJ2-5, with D unclear. Germline V CDR1 and CDR2: LNHNV, YYDKDF (reference sequence). This CDR3 is built from 15 residues. The V end lost 0 bases, the J end lost 1 base, and 9 bases lay between the germline ends. The CDR3 here is CATSRDTDRQETQYF. In nucleotides, the CDR3 is TGTGCCACCAGCAGAGATACAGACCGCCAAGAGACCCAGTACTTC.

J is TRBJ2-1 and V is TRBV5-1, with 7 bases lining up with TRBD2. J lost 5 bases, V lost 0 bases, and 8 bases had no gene match. This CDR3 is built from 16 residues. Per the germline V gene, CDR1 is SGHRS and CDR2 is YFSETQ. The CDR3 coding sequence is TGCGCCAGCAGCTTGGCGCCGGCTAGCGGAAACAATGAGCAGTTCTTC. Its protein product is CASSLAPASGNNEQFF.